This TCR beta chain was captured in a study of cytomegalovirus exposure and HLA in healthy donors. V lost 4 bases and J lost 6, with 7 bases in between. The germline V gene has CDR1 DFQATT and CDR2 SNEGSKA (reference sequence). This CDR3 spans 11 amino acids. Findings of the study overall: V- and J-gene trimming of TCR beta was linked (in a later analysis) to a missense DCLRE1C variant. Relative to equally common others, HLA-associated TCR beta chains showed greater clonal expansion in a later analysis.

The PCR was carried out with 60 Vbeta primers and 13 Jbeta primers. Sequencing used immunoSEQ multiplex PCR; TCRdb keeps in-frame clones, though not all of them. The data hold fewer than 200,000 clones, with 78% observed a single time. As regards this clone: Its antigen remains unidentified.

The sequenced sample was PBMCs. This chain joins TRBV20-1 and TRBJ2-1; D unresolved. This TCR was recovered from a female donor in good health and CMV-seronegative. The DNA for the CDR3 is TGCAGTGCTATCGGGTTCAATGAGCAGTTCTTC. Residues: CSAIGFNEQFF.